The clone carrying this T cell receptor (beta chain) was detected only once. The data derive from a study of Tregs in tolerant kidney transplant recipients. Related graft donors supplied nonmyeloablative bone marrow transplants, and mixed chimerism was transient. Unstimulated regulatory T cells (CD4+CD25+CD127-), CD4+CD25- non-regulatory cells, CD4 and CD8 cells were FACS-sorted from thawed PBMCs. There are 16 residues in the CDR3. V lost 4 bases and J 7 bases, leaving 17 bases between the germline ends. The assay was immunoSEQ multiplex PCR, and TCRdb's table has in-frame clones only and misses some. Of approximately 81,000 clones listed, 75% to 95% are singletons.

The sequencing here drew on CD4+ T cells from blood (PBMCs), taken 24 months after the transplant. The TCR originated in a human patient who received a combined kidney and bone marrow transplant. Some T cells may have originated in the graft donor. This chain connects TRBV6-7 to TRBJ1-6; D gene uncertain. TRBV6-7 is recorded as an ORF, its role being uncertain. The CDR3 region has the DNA TGTGCCAGCAGTTGGATGGTCGGACGGAGGAATTCACCCCTCCACTTT. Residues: CASSWMVGRRNSPLHF.